What follows are 18 T cell receptor beta chains derived from one specimen sequenced in a study of identical twins. TCRdb passed the 5' RACE reads through MiXCR, listing each CDR3 protein once. The repertoire holds 690,000 or so distinct CDR3 sequences, with approximately 6% as singletons. Sample: naive T cells sorted from blood. These receptors were collected from a man aged 18 to 29 in good health.

This clonotype has only a few counts. V usage is TRBV14 and J usage is TRBJ2-1; TRBD2 aligns across 13 bases. The CDR3 spans 16 residues. V lost 2 bases, J lost 6 bases, and 4 bases stayed unmatched. Germline V CDR1 and CDR2: SGHDN, FVKESK. The CDR3 coding sequence is TGTGCCAGCAGCCAAAAACGACTAGCGGGAGGCAATGAGCAGTTCTTC. This translates into CASSQKRLAGGNEQFF.

This clonotype was observed a handful of times. The chain carries TRBV20-1 and TRBJ1-4; no firm D call. The CDR3 length is 15 residues. V lost 0 bases and J 4 bases, leaving 12 bases between the germline ends. CDR1 DFQATT and CDR2 SNEGSKA come from the germline V gene (reference sequence). The CDR3 spells CSARDRVVYNEKLFF. The CDR3 DNA follows: TGCAGTGCTAGAGATAGGGTCGTTTATAATGAAAAACTGTTTTTT.

This clonotype was found many times. The rearrangement joins TRBV12-3 or TRBV12-4 to TRBJ1-2; maybe TRBD1 (6 bases). This CDR3 comprises 14 residues. V lost 8 bases to trimming and J lost 5 bases, with 18 bases between them. DNA for the CDR3: TGTGCCAGCGCCCGGGGGGACACGGTTTATGGCTACACCTTC. Amino acids: CASARGDTVYGYTF.

In this sample, this clonotype turned up many times. V and J are TRBV20-1 and TRBJ1-4; TRBD1 aligns across 7 bases. Germline CDR1 and CDR2: DFQATT and SNEGSKA (reference sequence). This CDR3 comprises 13 residues. Trimming cost V 6 bases and J 7 bases; bases outside gene matches: 8. The CDR3 reads CSANRGVGEKLFF. The CDR3 coding sequence is TGCAGTGCCAACAGGGGAGTAGGTGAAAAACTGTTTTTT.

In its sample, this clonotype was seen a few times. The J gene is TRBJ2-7, the V gene TRBV5-6; D might be TRBD1 or TRBD2, each matching 5 bases. V dropped 4 bases and J dropped 4 bases, with 18 bases sitting between them. This CDR3 comprises 15 residues. Per germline, CDR1 SGHDT and CDR2 YYEEEE. The chain's CDR3 is CASSPRRGTSYEQYF. The CDR3 bases are TGTGCCAGCAGCCCCAGGAGAGGGACGTCTTACGAGCAGTACTTC.

At least ten counts were recorded for this clonotype. The chain couples TRBV7-3 to TRBJ2-7, with 7 bases fitting TRBD2. This CDR3 region has 13 residues. The germline gives CDR1 SGHTA, CDR2 FQGTGA. The trim removed 1 base at V and 6 bases at J, leaving 3 bases unmatched. CDR3 residues: CASSLIAGVEQYF. Here the CDR3 DNA reads TGTGCCAGCAGCTTAATTGCGGGGGTCGAGCAGTACTTC.

This clonotype has at least ten counts. V is TRBV9 and J is TRBJ2-2, with D perhaps given as TRBD1 or TRBD2 (5 bases each). In germline, CDR1 is SGDLS, CDR2 YYNGEE. CDR3 length: 12 residues. V shed 7 bases and J shed 3 bases, with 7 bases lying between them. Here the CDR3 reads CASGDDTGELFF. CDR3 DNA: TGTGCCAGCGGGGACGACACCGGGGAGCTGTTTTTT.

This clonotype was detected only a few times. The chain carries TRBV20-1 and TRBJ2-7; TRBD1 matches at 8 bases. Germline V CDR1 and CDR2: DFQATT, SNEGSKA (reference sequence). The CDR3 loop spans 13 amino acids. Germline trimming cut 7 bases from V and 2 bases from J; bases unmatched to any gene: 7. The CDR3 bases are TGCAGTGTTTCAGGACAGGGCACCTACGAGCAGTACTTC. Translated, it gives CSVSGQGTYEQYF.

In its sample, this clonotype was seen many times. This chain links TRBV28 with TRBJ1-1; the D gene is possibly TRBD1 (6 bases). The CDR3 has 14 residues. Germline CDR1 is MDHEN and CDR2 is SYDVKM. The V gene lost 6 bases and the J gene lost 1 base, with 12 bases spanning the gap. For the CDR3, the DNA is TGTGCCAGCAGCCTGTCCAGGGGGAACACTGAAGCTTTCTTT. It is translated as CASSLSRGNTEAFF. Combining the CDR3 with reference TRBV28 and TRBJ1-1 gives the whole variable domain DVKVTQSSRYLVKRTGEKVFLECVQDMDHENMFWYRQDPGLGLRLIYFSYDVKMKEKGDIPEGYSVSREKKERFSLILESASTNQTSMYLCASSLSRGNTEAFFGQGTRLTVV.

At least ten counts were recorded for this clonotype. V is TRBV12-3 or TRBV12-4 and J is TRBJ2-5; tentative D call: TRBD2 (6 bases). The CDR3 is 14 residues long. Trimming took 5 bases from V and 5 from J, leaving 15 bases between them. The CDR3 spells CASSPLASVETQYF. CDR3 sequence (DNA): TGTGCCAGCAGTCCTCTCGCTAGCGTGGAGACCCAGTACTTC.

This clonotype was detected only a few times. The chain joins TRBV7-2 to TRBJ1-5; D remains unclear. Germline CDR1 reads SGHTA; CDR2 reads FQGNSA. V was clipped by 4 bases and J by 2 bases, with 6 bases between them. The CDR3 has 13 amino acids. The CDR3 nucleotides are TGTGCCAGCAGCTGGGAGGGCAATCAGCCCCAGCATTTT. Protein sequence: CASSWEGNQPQHF. The full variable domain, with the rest looked up from reference TRBV7-2 and TRBJ1-5, is GAGVSQSPSNKVTEKGKDVELRCDPISGHTALYWYRQSLGQGLEFLIYFQGNSAPDKSGLPSDRFSAERTGGSVSTLTIQRTQQEDSAVYLCASSWEGNQPQHFGDGTRLSIL.

This clonotype was seen a handful of times. The chain recombines TRBV12-3 or TRBV12-4 with TRBJ1-5; D ambiguous. V was pared by 2 bases and J by 3 bases, with 23 bases between. The CDR3 is made up of 19 amino acids. In DNA form, the CDR3 reads TGTGCCAGCAGTTTAACTCGAGTCAGCTTCCCGTATGACAATCAGCCCCAGCATTTT. Translating it yields CASSLTRVSFPYDNQPQHF.

This clonotype has a handful of counts. This rearrangement joins TRBV5-1 to TRBJ2-7; 10 nucleotides match TRBD2. The germline V gene has CDR1 SGHRS and CDR2 YFSETQ. This CDR3 spans 16 amino acids. Trimming took 6 bases from V and 7 from J; bases not matched to a gene: 16. The DNA for the CDR3 is TGCGCCAGCACCCCGCTAGCGGGAGAACCAATTCAGGAGCAGTACGTC. It encodes CASTPLAGEPIQEQYV.

Only a few counts were recorded for this clonotype. The chain has TRBV20-1 and TRBJ2-3; TRBD1 might be the D (7 bases). V was pared by 2 bases and J by 5 bases, with 17 bases between. There are 15 residues in the CDR3. Per germline, CDR1 DFQATT and CDR2 SNEGSKA (reference sequence). The CDR3 loop reads CSARQGGGSVDTQYF. The DNA of the CDR3 is TGCAGTGCTAGACAGGGGGGAGGTTCGGTAGATACGCAGTATTTT.

This clonotype was picked up many times. The chain has TRBV29-1 and TRBJ2-6, with 9 nucleotides matching TRBD1. Unmatched junction bases numbered 11, after V lost 5 bases and J lost 3 bases. There are 17 residues in the CDR3. The germline gives CDR1 SQVTM, CDR2 ANQGSEA. The CDR3 loop is CSVPGPGTGSGANVLTF. Here the CDR3 DNA reads TGCAGCGTTCCCGGCCCCGGGACAGGGAGTGGGGCCAACGTCCTGACTTTC.

Here the CDR3 reads CASSQEMGQGFSYNSPLHF. For the CDR3, the DNA is TGCGCCAGCAGCCAAGAGATGGGACAGGGGTTTTCCTATAATTCACCCCTCCACTTT. The chain has TRBV4-1 and TRBJ1-6, with 10 bases matching TRBD1. Looked up from germline, CDR1 is MGHRA and CDR2 is YSYEKL. CDR3 length equals 19 residues. V dropped 0 bases and J dropped 1; count of bases not matched to a gene: 6.

This clonotype has at least ten counts. The chain combines TRBV9 with TRBJ1-5, with 7 bases fitting TRBD1. The germline gives CDR1 SGDLS, CDR2 YYNGEE. V lost 8 bases and J lost 4; bases outside the gene matches: 9. The CDR3 totals 14 residues. CDR3 amino acids: CASNSGTVNQPQHF. DNA of the CDR3: TGTGCCAGTAATTCCGGGACAGTTAATCAGCCCCAGCATTTT.

This chain joins TRBV29-1 and TRBJ2-1; D remains ambiguous. Per germline, CDR1 SQVTM and CDR2 ANQGSEA. The V gene lost 3 bases and the J gene lost 3 bases, with 6 bases spanning the gap. The CDR3 loop spans 12 amino acids. CDR3 sequence reads: CSVEFLYNEQFF. CDR3 in DNA: TGCAGCGTTGAGTTCCTCTACAATGAGCAGTTCTTC.